This record looks at one T cell receptor beta chain sequence and its context. As yet, its antigen is unknown. The CDR3 runs to 13 residues. V was clipped by 1 base and J by 3 bases, with 5 bases between them. Per the germline V gene, CDR1 is SGHRS and CDR2 is YFSETQ. Clones were sequenced by immunoSEQ multiplex PCR, and TCRdb holds only the in-frame ones, with some missing. The sample lists about 80,000 clones; about 86% were seen once. This sample stems from a study of OX40 agonist ivuxolimab in advanced cancers. Study context: Patients received the agonistic anti-OX40 (CD134) antibody ivuxolimab. Three patients, one with hepatocellular carcinoma and two with cutaneous melanoma, responded partially. Findings and caveats of the study: CD8+ T cells averaged more expanded clones than CD4+.

The sample was CD4+ or CD8+ T cells sorted from blood, taken in a trial of the OX40 agonist ivuxolimab. J is TRBJ2-1 and V is TRBV5-1; no clear D. This TCR was recovered from an adult with an advanced solid tumor such as melanoma, head and neck, liver or kidney cancer. DNA for the CDR3: TGCGCCAGCAGCTTGCCCGGCTACAATGAGCAGTTCTTC. This codes for CASSLPGYNEQFF.